This T cell receptor (beta chain) was recovered during a study of B cell selection in AIRE deficiency. Study results and limitations: TCRbeta-only data showed under 45% of shared healthy Treg sequences in healthy Tconv. Shorter CDR3s marked shared Treg sequences, biased toward few non-templated insertions. About a third of healthy-donor shared Treg TCRbeta sequences appeared in patient Tconv cells.

As for this clone: Its antigen is as yet unknown.

Sorting defined conventional CD4 T cells as CD4+CD127+. Methods used by the authors: Patients' conventional T cells yielded some 1.1x10^5 distinct TCRbeta sequences; donors' about 1.5x10^5. The table came from immunoSEQ multiplex PCR; TCRdb's copy has only in-frame clones and leaves some out. V and J calls and clone size follow that table, whereas D and trimming were derived from the DNA. Among about 25,000 clones, approximately 96% were seen once, and the ten largest hold approximately 0.21%. The CDR3 is made up of 14 amino acids. From germline, CDR1 is KGHSH and CDR2 LQKENI. V lost 4 bases and J 0 bases, leaving 7 bases between the germline ends.

The sample consisted of CD4+CD127+ conventional T cells sorted from PBMCs. This chain joins TRBV18 and TRBJ1-3; the D gene is possibly TRBD1 (5 bases). The sequence derives from a human donor in good health. The CDR3 loop is CASSLQGSGNTIYF. The DNA of the CDR3 is TGTGCCAGCTCACTTCAGGGCTCTGGAAACACCATATATTTT.